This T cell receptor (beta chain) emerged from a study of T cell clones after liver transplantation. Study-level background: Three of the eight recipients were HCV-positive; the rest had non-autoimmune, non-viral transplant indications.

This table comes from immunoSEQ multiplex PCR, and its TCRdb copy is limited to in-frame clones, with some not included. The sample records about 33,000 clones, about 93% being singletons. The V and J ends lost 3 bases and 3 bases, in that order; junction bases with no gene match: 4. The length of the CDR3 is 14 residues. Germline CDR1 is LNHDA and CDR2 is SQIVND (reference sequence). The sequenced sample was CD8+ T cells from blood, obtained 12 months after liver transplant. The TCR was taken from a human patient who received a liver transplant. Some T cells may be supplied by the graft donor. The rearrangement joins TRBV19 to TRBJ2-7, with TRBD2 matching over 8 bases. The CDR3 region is CASSMGGRNYEQYF. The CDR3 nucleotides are TGTGCCAGTAGTATGGGCGGGAGGAACTACGAGCAGTACTTC.